One and the same sample provided the 8 T cell receptor beta chains below, sequenced in a study of T-cell reconstitution after alpha-beta-depleted transplantation in children. This sample's TCRbeta library carried unique molecular identifier barcodes. TCRdb processed the PCR reads anew with MiXCR; each CDR3 protein has one entry. The sample lists 600,000 to 700,000 distinct CDR3 sequences, around 13% occurring once. The sample in question was PBMCs, obtained before TCRalphabeta/CD19-depleted stem cell transplant. The source of these receptors is a girl aged 2-15 years with congenital amegakaryocytic thrombocytopenia, due to receive a stem cell transplant.

This chain connects TRBV20-1 to TRBJ2-1; 12 bases agree with TRBD2. There are 17 residues in the CDR3. Germline V CDR1 and CDR2: DFQATT, SNEGSKA (reference sequence). V was clipped by 2 bases and J by 2 bases; unmatched bases: 7. The CDR3 sequence: CSARRLAGVLAYNEQFF. In nucleotides, the CDR3 is TGCAGTGCTAGACGACTAGCGGGAGTCCTCGCCTACAATGAGCAGTTCTTC.

CDR3 loop: CASSSFLAYEQYF. CDR3 DNA sequence: TGTGCCAGCAGCTCGTTCCTAGCGTACGAGCAGTACTTC. The chain links TRBV7-2 to TRBJ2-7, with D possibly being TRBD2 (6 bases). V lost 4 bases, J lost 4 bases, and 11 bases lay in between. The CDR3 has 13 amino acids. The V gene's germline CDR1 is SGHTA and CDR2 FQGNSA.

This clonotype was seen many times. The rearrangement links TRBV5-1 to TRBJ1-1; D ambiguous. CDR3 size: 15 residues. V was trimmed by 0 bases and J by 0 bases, leaving 9 bases between them. Looked up from germline, CDR1 is SGHRS and CDR2 is YFSETQ. The CDR3 protein is CASSLVRTMNTEAFF. The CDR3 DNA is TGCGCCAGCAGCTTGGTCAGGACGATGAACACTGAAGCTTTCTTT.

This clonotype occurred a few times. The chain couples TRBV12-3 or TRBV12-4 to TRBJ2-7, with TRBD2 identical over 12 bases. The J segment lost 7 bases and the V segment lost 3 bases, leaving 4 bases of the junction unmatched. This CDR3 spans 14 amino acids. The CDR3 is CASSFGLAGREQYF. As DNA, the CDR3 is TGTGCCAGCAGTTTCGGACTAGCGGGAAGGGAGCAGTACTTC.

This clonotype was recorded many times. The chain has TRBV2 and TRBJ2-2; 9 bases are a match to TRBD2. Trimming removed 4 bases from V and 6 bases from J; junction bases left unmatched: 6. This CDR3 is built from 15 residues. CDR1 and CDR2 from the germline V gene are SNHLY and FYNNEI. CDR3 sequence reads: CASSVMVAGAGELFF. The CDR3 region has the DNA TGTGCCAGCAGTGTTATGGTAGCGGGAGCCGGGGAGCTGTTTTTT.

The chain is built from TRBV5-5 and TRBJ1-1; 8 nucleotides match TRBD1. Germline V gene sequence: CDR1 SGHKS, CDR2 YYEKEE (reference sequence). V dropped 6 bases and J dropped 6; count of bases not matched to a gene: 13. This CDR3 has 15 residues. The CDR3 nucleotides are TGTGCCAGCAACCGACCGGGGATACAGGGGGCTGAAGCTTTCTTT. Residues: CASNRPGIQGAEAFF.

This clonotype was counted many times. This chain connects TRBV20-1 to TRBJ2-7; no definite D call. Looked up from germline, CDR1 is DFQATT and CDR2 is SNEGSKA (reference sequence). This CDR3 has 15 amino acids. Trimming left V 0 bases short and J 3 bases short, with 15 bases between. CDR3 bases: TGCAGTGCTAGAGACCTTCCGGACCCACTCTACGAGCAGTACTTC. Amino acid sequence: CSARDLPDPLYEQYF.

This clonotype was counted ten times or more. The junction differs from germline at one of its ends, possibly a read error. The CDR3 region is CASSVGVLAGSVDEQFF. The CDR3 nucleotides are TGTGCCAGCAGCGTAGGGGTACTAGCGGGAAGCGTCGATGAGCAGTTCTTC. This chain links TRBV13 with TRBJ2-1, with 10 bases identical to TRBD2. CDR1 is PRHDT, CDR2 FYEKMQ, per germline (reference sequence). CDR3 length: 17 amino acids. Variable domain in full (rest from reference TRBV13 and TRBJ2-1): AAGVIQSPRHLIKEKRETATLKCYPIPRHDTVYWYQQGPGQDPQFLISFYEKMQSDKGSIPDRFSAQQFSDYHSELNMSSLELGDSALYFCASSVGVLAGSVDEQFFGPGTRLTVL.